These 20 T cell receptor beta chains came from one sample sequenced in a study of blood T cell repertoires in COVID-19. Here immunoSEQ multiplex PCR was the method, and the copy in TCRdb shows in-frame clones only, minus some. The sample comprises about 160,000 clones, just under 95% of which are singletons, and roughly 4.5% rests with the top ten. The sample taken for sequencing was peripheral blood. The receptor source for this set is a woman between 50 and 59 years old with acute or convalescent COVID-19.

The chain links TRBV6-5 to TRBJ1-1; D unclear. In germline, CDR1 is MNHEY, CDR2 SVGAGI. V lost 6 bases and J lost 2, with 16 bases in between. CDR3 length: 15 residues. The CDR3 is CASSSPGGGNTEAFF. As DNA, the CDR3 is TGTGCCAGCAGCTCCCCCGGAGGCGGAAACACTGAAGCTTTCTTT.

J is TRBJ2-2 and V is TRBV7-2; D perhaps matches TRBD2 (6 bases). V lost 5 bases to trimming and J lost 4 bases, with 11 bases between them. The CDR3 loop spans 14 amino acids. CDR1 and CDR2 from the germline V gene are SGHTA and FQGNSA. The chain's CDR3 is CASSRETATGELFF. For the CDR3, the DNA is TGTGCCAGCAGCCGGGAGACAGCCACCGGGGAGCTGTTTTTT. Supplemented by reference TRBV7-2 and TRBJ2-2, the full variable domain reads GAGVSQSPSNKVTEKGKDVELRCDPISGHTALYWYRQSLGQGLEFLIYFQGNSAPDKSGLPSDRFSAERTGGSVSTLTIQRTQQEDSAVYLCASSRETATGELFFGEGSRLTVL.

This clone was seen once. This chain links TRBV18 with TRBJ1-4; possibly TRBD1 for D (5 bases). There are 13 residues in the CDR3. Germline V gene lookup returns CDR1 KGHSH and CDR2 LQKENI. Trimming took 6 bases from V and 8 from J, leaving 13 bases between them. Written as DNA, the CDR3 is TGTGCCAGCTCCCCCCGGGGGGACGAAAAACTGTTTTTT. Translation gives CASSPRGDEKLFF.

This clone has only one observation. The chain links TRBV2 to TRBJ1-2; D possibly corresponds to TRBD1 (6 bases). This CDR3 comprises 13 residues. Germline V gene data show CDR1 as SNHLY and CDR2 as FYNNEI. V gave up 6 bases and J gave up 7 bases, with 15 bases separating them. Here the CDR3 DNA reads TGTGCCAGCAGAGTGGACAGTCAGCGTGGCTACACCTTC. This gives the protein CASRVDSQRGYTF. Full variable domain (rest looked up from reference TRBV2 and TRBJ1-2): EPEVTQTPSHQVTQMGQEVILRCVPISNHLYFYWYRQILGQKVEFLVSFYNNEISEKSEIFDDQFSVERPDGSNFTLKIRSTKLEDSAMYFCASRVDSQRGYTFGSGTRLTVV.

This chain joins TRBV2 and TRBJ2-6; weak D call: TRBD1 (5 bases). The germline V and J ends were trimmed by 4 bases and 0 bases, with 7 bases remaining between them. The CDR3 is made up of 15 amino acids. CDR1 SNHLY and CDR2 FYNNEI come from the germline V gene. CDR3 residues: CASSGQLSGANVLTF. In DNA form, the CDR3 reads TGTGCCAGCAGTGGACAGCTCTCTGGGGCCAACGTCCTGACTTTC.

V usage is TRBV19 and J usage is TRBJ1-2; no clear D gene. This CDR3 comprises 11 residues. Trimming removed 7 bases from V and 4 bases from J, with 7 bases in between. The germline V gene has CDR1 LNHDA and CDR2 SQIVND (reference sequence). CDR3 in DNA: TGTGCCAGTACCTCTTTCTATGGCTACACCTTC. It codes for CASTSFYGYTF. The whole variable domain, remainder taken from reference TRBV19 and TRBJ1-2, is DGGITQSPKYLFRKEGQNVTLSCEQNLNHDAMYWYRQDPGQGLRLIYYSQIVNDFQKGDIAEGYSVSREKKESFPLTVTSAQKNPTAFYLCASTSFYGYTFGSGTRLTVV.

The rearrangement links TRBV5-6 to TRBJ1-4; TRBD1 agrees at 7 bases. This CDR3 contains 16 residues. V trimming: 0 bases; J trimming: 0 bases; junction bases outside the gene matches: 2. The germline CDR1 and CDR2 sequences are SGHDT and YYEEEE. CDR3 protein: CASSLGGTATNEKLFF. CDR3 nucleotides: TGTGCCAGCAGCTTGGGGGGGACAGCAACTAATGAAAAACTGTTTTTT.

The CDR3 reads CASSAPAGGETDTQYF. CDR3 in DNA: TGTGCCAGCAGCGCCCCAGCGGGGGGCGAGACAGATACGCAGTATTTT. The chain is built from TRBV7-8 and TRBJ2-3; 9 bases map to TRBD2. Germline lookup yields CDR1 SGHVS and CDR2 FQNEAQ. V was pared by 5 bases and J by 3 bases, with 9 bases of the junction left unmatched. The CDR3 length is 16 residues.

The CDR3 sequence: CAVATGPNTEAFF. The CDR3 nucleotides are TGTGCCGTCGCGACAGGGCCGAACACTGAAGCTTTCTTT. This chain uses TRBV10-3 with TRBJ1-1, with 7 bases identical to TRBD1. Germline CDR1 ENHRY, CDR2 SYGVKD. The J segment lost 1 base and the V segment lost 11 bases, leaving 7 bases of the junction unmatched. The CDR3 is made up of 13 amino acids.

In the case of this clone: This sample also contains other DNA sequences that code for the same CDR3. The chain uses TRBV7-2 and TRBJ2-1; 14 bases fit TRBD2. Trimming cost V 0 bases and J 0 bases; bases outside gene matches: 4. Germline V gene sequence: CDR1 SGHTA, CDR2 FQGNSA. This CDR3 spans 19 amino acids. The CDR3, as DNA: TGTGCCAGCAGCTTAGCGGGACTAGCGGGAGCATCCTCCTACAATGAGCAGTTCTTC. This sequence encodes CASSLAGLAGASSYNEQFF.

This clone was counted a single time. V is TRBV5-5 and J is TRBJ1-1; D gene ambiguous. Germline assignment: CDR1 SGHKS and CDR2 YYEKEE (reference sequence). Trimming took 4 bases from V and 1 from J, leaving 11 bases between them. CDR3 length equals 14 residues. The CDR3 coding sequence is TGTGCCAGCAGCGGAGGATATTCGAACACTGAAGCTTTCTTT. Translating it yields CASSGGYSNTEAFF.

This CDR3 is CASSPGSGRAVTEAFF. Written as DNA, the CDR3 is TGTGCCAGCAGTCCAGGTTCAGGGAGGGCGGTCACTGAAGCTTTCTTT. V gene TRBV3-1 (or the pseudogene TRBV3-2) combines with J gene TRBJ1-1; weak D call: TRBD1 (5 bases). The CDR3 has 16 residues. Germline CDR1 LGHDT, CDR2 YNNKEL (reference sequence). V was shortened by 6 bases and J by 4 bases, with 21 bases between the two germline ends.

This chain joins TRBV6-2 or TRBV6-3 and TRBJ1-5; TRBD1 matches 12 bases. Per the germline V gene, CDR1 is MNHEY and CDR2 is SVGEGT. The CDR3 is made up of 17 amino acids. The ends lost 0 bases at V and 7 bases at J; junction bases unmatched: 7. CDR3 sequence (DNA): TGTGCCAGCAGTTACTCGATGGGGACAGGGGGCGGACAGCCCCAGCATTTT. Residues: CASSYSMGTGGGQPQHF.

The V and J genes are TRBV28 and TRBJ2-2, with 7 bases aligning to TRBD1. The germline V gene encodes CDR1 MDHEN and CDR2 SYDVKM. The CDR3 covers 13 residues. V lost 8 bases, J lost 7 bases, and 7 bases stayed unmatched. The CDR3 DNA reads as TGTGCCAGCCAAGGGGGCAGGGGCGGGGAGCTGTTTTTT. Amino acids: CASQGGRGGELFF.

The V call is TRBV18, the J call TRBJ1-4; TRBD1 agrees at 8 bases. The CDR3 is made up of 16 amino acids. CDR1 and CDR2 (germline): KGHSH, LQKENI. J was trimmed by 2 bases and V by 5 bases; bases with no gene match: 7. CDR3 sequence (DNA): TGTGCCAGCTCAACCGGGACAGGAATTACTAATGAAAAACTGTTTTTT. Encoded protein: CASSTGTGITNEKLFF.

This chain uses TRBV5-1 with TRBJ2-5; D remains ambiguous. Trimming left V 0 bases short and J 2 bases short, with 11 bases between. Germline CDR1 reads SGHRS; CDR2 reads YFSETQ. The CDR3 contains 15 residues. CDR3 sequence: CASSLVVSSQETQYF. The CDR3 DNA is TGCGCCAGCAGCTTGGTGGTTAGCAGTCAAGAGACCCAGTACTTC.

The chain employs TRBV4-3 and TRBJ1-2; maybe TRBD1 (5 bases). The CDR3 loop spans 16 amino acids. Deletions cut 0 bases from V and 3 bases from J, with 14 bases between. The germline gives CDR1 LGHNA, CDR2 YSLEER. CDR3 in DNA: TGCGCCAGCAGCCAAGAGGCAAAGGGGCGGCACTATGGCTACACCTTC. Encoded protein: CASSQEAKGRHYGYTF.

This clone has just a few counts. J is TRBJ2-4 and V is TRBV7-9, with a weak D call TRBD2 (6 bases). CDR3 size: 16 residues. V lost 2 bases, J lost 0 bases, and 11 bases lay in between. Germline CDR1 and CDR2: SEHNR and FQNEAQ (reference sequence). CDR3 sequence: CASSLMEGLAKNIQYF. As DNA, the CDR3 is TGTGCCAGCAGCTTAATGGAGGGGCTAGCCAAAAACATTCAGTACTTC.

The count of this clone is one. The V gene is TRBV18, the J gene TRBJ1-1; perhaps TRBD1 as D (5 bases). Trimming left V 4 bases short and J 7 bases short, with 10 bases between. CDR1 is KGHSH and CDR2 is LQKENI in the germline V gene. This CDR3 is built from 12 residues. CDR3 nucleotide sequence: TGTGCCAGCTCACTATTAGGGGTTGAAGCTTTCTTT. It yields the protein CASSLLGVEAFF.

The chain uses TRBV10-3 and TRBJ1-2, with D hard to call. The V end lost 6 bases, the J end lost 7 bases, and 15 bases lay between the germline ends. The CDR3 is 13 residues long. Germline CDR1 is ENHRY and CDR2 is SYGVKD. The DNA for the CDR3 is TGTGCCATCAGAACCGACCCGAGGGCTGGCTACACCTTC. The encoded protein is CAIRTDPRAGYTF.